The rows below give T cell receptor beta chains drawn from one sample of a study of T cells after yellow fever vaccination. Each CDR3 protein gets one entry after TCRdb re-called the 5' RACE reads with MiXCR. This table has roughly 56,000 distinct CDR3 sequences, about 5.6% appearing once. Sequenced here: PBMCs, either bulk or a sorted T-cell subset (CD4+, CD8+, memory, or dextramer-sorted; not recorded which), sampled on the day of the yellow fever booster vaccination. Receptors originate from a man aged 18 to 35 who received the YFV17D yellow fever vaccine. Each CDR3 is given with its conserved first and last residue.

j_gene: TRBJ2-3; v_gene: TRBV9; CDR3aa: CASSAYSTDTQYF
j_gene: TRBJ1-6; v_gene: TRBV5-1; CDR3aa: CASSFGNSPLHF
j_gene: TRBJ2-5; v_gene: TRBV27; CDR3aa: CASSFSGAGETQYF
j_gene: TRBJ2-1; v_gene: TRBV9; CDR3aa: CASSPRGGNEQFF
j_gene: TRBJ2-5; v_gene: TRBV6-1; CDR3aa: CASSERWDGGRETQYF
j_gene: TRBJ1-2; v_gene: TRBV18; CDR3aa: CASSATGEYGYTF
j_gene: TRBJ2-1; v_gene: TRBV5-1; CDR3aa: CASSPNHEQFF
j_gene: TRBJ2-2; v_gene: TRBV29-1; CDR3aa: CSAGRLAGDTGELFF
j_gene: TRBJ1-6; v_gene: TRBV4-3; CDR3aa: CASSQAGHQNSPLHF
j_gene: TRBJ2-7; v_gene: TRBV7-8; CDR3aa: CASSQSTTYEQYF
j_gene: TRBJ2-1; v_gene: TRBV27; CDR3aa: CASNPLAGAGHEQFF
j_gene: TRBJ2-1; v_gene: TRBV6-2/TRBV6-3; CDR3aa: CASTGGGGNEQFF
j_gene: TRBJ2-3; v_gene: TRBV6-5; CDR3aa: CASSARGGDTQYF
j_gene: TRBJ2-5; v_gene: TRBV20-1; CDR3aa: CSANVGSGTQYF
j_gene: TRBJ1-6; v_gene: TRBV4-3; CDR3aa: CASSQTGGMDNSPLHF
j_gene: TRBJ1-5; v_gene: TRBV7-9; CDR3aa: CASSLEGQGAHNQPQHF
j_gene: TRBJ2-1; v_gene: TRBV20-1; CDR3aa: CSAVTSGGVFSHEQFF
j_gene: TRBJ2-7; v_gene: TRBV30; CDR3aa: CAWRSEGVYEQYF
j_gene: TRBJ1-6; v_gene: TRBV4-2; CDR3aa: CASSQRGFPILENSPLHF
j_gene: TRBJ1-1; v_gene: TRBV7-6; CDR3aa: CASSPGTAGNTEAFF
j_gene: TRBJ1-1; v_gene: TRBV7-2; CDR3aa: CASSLVGGGSRGTEAFF
j_gene: TRBJ2-5; v_gene: TRBV7-9; CDR3aa: CASSFVEGKQETQYF
j_gene: TRBJ2-5; v_gene: TRBV4-3; CDR3aa: CASSLLLGGKTQYF
j_gene: TRBJ1-1; v_gene: TRBV29-1; CDR3aa: CSVGQPLNTEAFF
j_gene: TRBJ1-4; v_gene: TRBV10-3; CDR3aa: CAISETRGTTNEKLFF
j_gene: TRBJ2-6; v_gene: TRBV5-5; CDR3aa: CASSLEVFAGANVLTF
j_gene: TRBJ2-5; v_gene: TRBV7-2; CDR3aa: CASSSTRGRGETQYF
j_gene: TRBJ1-1; v_gene: TRBV4-1; CDR3aa: CASSQGEQRWDTEAFF
j_gene: TRBJ2-3; v_gene: TRBV4-1; CDR3aa: CASSQVGGLAGGTDTQYF
j_gene: TRBJ1-1; v_gene: TRBV11-3; CDR3aa: CASSLRGMGTEAFF
j_gene: TRBJ1-1; v_gene: TRBV12-3/TRBV12-4; CDR3aa: CASSLTIGVKTEAFF
j_gene: TRBJ2-3; v_gene: TRBV4-3; CDR3aa: CASSHLGTGLDTQYF
j_gene: TRBJ2-2; v_gene: TRBV11-3; CDR3aa: CASSPRRTSGGTNTGELFF
j_gene: TRBJ2-1; v_gene: TRBV11-2; CDR3aa: CASSFHEQFF
j_gene: TRBJ2-1; v_gene: TRBV7-2; CDR3aa: CASSPLTSSYNEQFF
j_gene: TRBJ2-3; v_gene: TRBV7-9; CDR3aa: CASSLGDRGQTDTQYF
j_gene: TRBJ2-3; v_gene: TRBV11-2; CDR3aa: CASSLSHSDRPLTLTLTDTQYF
j_gene: TRBJ2-7; v_gene: TRBV7-9; CDR3aa: CASSSQVYEQYF
j_gene: TRBJ2-7; v_gene: TRBV4-3; CDR3aa: CASSHSNDYEQYF
j_gene: TRBJ1-1; v_gene: TRBV10-3; CDR3aa: CAISDPGQNTEAFF
j_gene: TRBJ2-5; v_gene: TRBV7-6; CDR3aa: CASSPHLPGTGVTQYF
j_gene: TRBJ2-1; v_gene: TRBV5-1; CDR3aa: CASSPAIGRSYNEQFF
j_gene: TRBJ2-2; v_gene: TRBV6-2/TRBV6-3; CDR3aa: CASSSPGPGELFF
j_gene: TRBJ2-7; v_gene: TRBV5-4; CDR3aa: CASRERGQGEQYF
j_gene: TRBJ1-1; v_gene: TRBV7-6; CDR3aa: CASSLSGKNTEAFF
j_gene: TRBJ2-5; v_gene: TRBV27; CDR3aa: CASSLGEIQYF
j_gene: TRBJ2-2; v_gene: TRBV5-1; CDR3aa: CASSLAFGPGELFF
j_gene: TRBJ1-2; v_gene: TRBV4-2; CDR3aa: CASSPGTGDGYTF
j_gene: TRBJ2-3; v_gene: TRBV12-3/TRBV12-4; CDR3aa: CASSLISTDTQYF
j_gene: TRBJ2-3; v_gene: TRBV11-2; CDR3aa: CASSASDTQYF